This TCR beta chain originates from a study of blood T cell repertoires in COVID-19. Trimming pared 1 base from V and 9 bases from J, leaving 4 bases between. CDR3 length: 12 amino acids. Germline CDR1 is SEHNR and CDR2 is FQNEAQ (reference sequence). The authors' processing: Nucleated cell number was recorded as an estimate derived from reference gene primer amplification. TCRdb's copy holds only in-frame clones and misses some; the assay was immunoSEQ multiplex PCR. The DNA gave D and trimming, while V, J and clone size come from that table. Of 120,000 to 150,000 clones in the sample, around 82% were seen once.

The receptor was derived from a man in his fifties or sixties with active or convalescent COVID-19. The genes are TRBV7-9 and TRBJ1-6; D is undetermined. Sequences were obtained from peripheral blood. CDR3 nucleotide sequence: TGTGCCAGCAGCTTAGTCGGTTCACCCCTCCACTTT. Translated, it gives CASSLVGSPLHF. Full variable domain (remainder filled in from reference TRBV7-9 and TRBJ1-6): DTGVSQNPRHKITKRGQNVTFRCDPISEHNRLYWYRQTLGQGPEFLTYFQNEAQLEKSRLLSDRFSAERPKGSFSTLEIQRTEQGDSAMYLCASSLVGSPLHFGNGTRLTVT.